The 26 T cell receptor beta chains below were found in one sample sequenced in a study of cytomegalovirus exposure and HLA in healthy donors. The primer mix had 60 Vbeta and 13 Jbeta primers. Profiling relied on immunoSEQ multiplex PCR, and the TCRdb table lists in-frame clones only, not all of them. The sample has 100,000 or so clones, approximately 82% seen once. The source material was PBMCs. The receptor source for this set is a woman younger than 30 in good health and CMV-seronegative.

The chain uses TRBV21-1 and TRBJ2-4; the D segment call TRBD1 is taken from the table without a DNA check. TRBV21-1 is an annotated pseudogene. This CDR3 has 15 residues. The CDR3 reads CASSKATEGKNIQYF. The CDR3 region has the DNA TGTGCCAGCAGCAAAGCGACAGAAGGCAAAAACATTCAGTACTTC.

The chain couples TRBV7-9 to TRBJ1-2; D perhaps matches TRBD1 (5 bases). Germline-derived CDR1 and CDR2 are SEHNR and FQNEAQ (reference sequence). Trimming removed 4 bases at V and 4 bases at J, with 19 bases between. The CDR3 runs to 16 residues. This CDR3 is CASSSSQGLFAYGYTF. In nucleotides, the CDR3 is TGTGCCAGCAGCTCATCCCAGGGTCTTTTTGCCTATGGCTACACCTTC.

This chain joins TRBV11-2 and TRBJ2-7; TRBD2 aligns across 7 bases. This CDR3 is built from 15 residues. V was pared by 4 bases and J by 3 bases, with 9 bases of the junction left unmatched. CDR1 SGHAT and CDR2 FQNNGV come from the germline V gene. The CDR3 DNA reads as TGTGCCAGCAGCTGGGCCGCAGGGAGGGTCTACGAGCAGTACTTC. It encodes CASSWAAGRVYEQYF.

The chain uses TRBV5-1 and TRBJ2-7; 9 nucleotides line up with TRBD1. The junction had 3 bases not matched to a gene; V was cut back by 3 bases and J by 2 bases. The germline V gene encodes CDR1 SGHRS and CDR2 YFSETQ. There are 14 residues in the CDR3. The CDR3 here is CASSSGQGAYEQYF. DNA of the CDR3: TGCGCCAGCAGCTCGGGACAGGGAGCCTACGAGCAGTACTTC.

The chain employs TRBV5-6 and TRBJ2-5; 7 nucleotides match TRBD1. The better agreement between TRBJ2-7 and the DNA end casts doubt on the J call. Germline lookup yields CDR1 SGHDT and CDR2 YYEEEE. This CDR3 spans 14 amino acids. CDR3 protein: CASSLAGGSYEQYF. CDR3 DNA sequence: TGTGCCAGCAGCTTGGCAGGGGGCTCCTACGAGCAGTACTTC.

V and J are TRBV6-5 and TRBJ2-5, with 7 bases identical to TRBD2. The CDR3 is 14 residues long. After removal of 5 bases from V and 10 bases from J, the junction contained 13 bases not matched to a gene. Germline assignment: CDR1 MNHEY and CDR2 SVGAGI. CDR3 region: CASSESPGRVGQYF. As DNA, the CDR3 is TGTGCCAGCAGTGAAAGCCCGGGGAGGGTCGGCCAGTACTTC.

This clone appeared a few times. CDR3 bases: TGTGCCAGCAGCCACTTGACAGGGGGGAACACTGAAGCTTTCTTT. Protein product: CASSHLTGGNTEAFF. This chain uses TRBV5-5 with TRBJ1-1; 9 bases agree with TRBD1. Germline assignment: CDR1 SGHKS and CDR2 YYEKEE (reference sequence). V gave up 4 bases and J gave up 1 base; unmatched junction bases: 5. The CDR3 is 15 residues long.

The chain joins TRBV4-3 to TRBJ2-1, with D maybe TRBD2 (7 bases). CDR3 size: 17 residues. Germline V gives CDR1 LGHNA, CDR2 YSLEER. The V end lost 0 bases, the J end lost 4 bases, and 16 bases lay between the germline ends. CDR3 sequence: CASSQEYGGGIYNEQFF. The CDR3 DNA reads TGCGCCAGCAGCCAAGAATACGGCGGGGGCATTTACAATGAGCAGTTCTTC.

The rearrangement links TRBV7-2 to TRBJ2-4, with 9 positions matching TRBD1. The germline gives CDR1 SGHTA, CDR2 FQGNSA. J was trimmed by 8 bases and V by 4 bases; bases with no gene match: 6. The CDR3 contains 14 residues. The chain's CDR3 is CASSWDREGDIQYF. The CDR3 bases are TGTGCCAGCAGCTGGGACAGGGAAGGGGACATTCAGTACTTC.

Worth noting for this clone: The sample carries other DNA sequences with the same CDR3. V usage is TRBV6-1 and J usage is TRBJ2-5, with D possibly TRBD1 on 6 matching bases. The CDR3 runs to 15 residues. Germline V lookup: CDR1 MNHNS, CDR2 SASEGT. V lost 0 bases and J lost 1, with 9 bases in between. The CDR3 is CASSEATGGQETQYF. CDR3 coding DNA: TGTGCCAGCAGTGAAGCGACAGGAGGCCAAGAGACCCAGTACTTC.

This clone has a single count. The chain carries TRBV11-2 and TRBJ1-4; 8 bases are a match to TRBD1. V was clipped by 1 base and J by 3 bases; unmatched bases: 4. CDR1 and CDR2 (germline): SGHAT, FQNNGV. There are 16 residues in the CDR3. This CDR3 is CASSLGQGSANEKLFF. In DNA, the CDR3 is TGTGCCAGCAGCTTAGGACAGGGGTCGGCTAATGAAAAACTGTTTTTT.

This chain links TRBV27 with TRBJ2-1; D is ambiguous. Trimming pared 6 bases from V and 0 bases from J, leaving 6 bases between. CDR3 length: 13 residues. Germline CDR1 MNHEY, CDR2 SMNVEV (reference sequence). The CDR3 sequence is CASREDSYNEQFF. CDR3 coding DNA: TGTGCCAGCAGAGAGGACTCCTACAATGAGCAGTTCTTC.

This chain links TRBV30 with TRBJ2-5; TRBD2 matches at 10 bases. This CDR3 spans 15 amino acids. Unmatched junction bases numbered 6, after V lost 0 bases and J lost 5 bases. Per the germline V gene, CDR1 is GTSNPN and CDR2 is SVGIG (reference sequence). Here the CDR3 DNA reads TGTGCCTGGAGTGTACCGCTAGCGGGAGCGGAGACCCAGTACTTC. Translating gives CAWSVPLAGAETQYF. The whole variable domain, remainder taken from reference TRBV30 and TRBJ2-5, is SQTIHQWPATLVQPVGSPLSLECTVEGTSNPNLYWYRQAAGRGLQLLFYSVGIGQISSEVPQNLSASRPQDRQFILSSKKLLLSDSGFYLCAWSVPLAGAETQYFGPGTRLLVL.

J is TRBJ1-1 and V is TRBV29-1; 7 nucleotides align to TRBD1. Germline CDR1 is SQVTM and CDR2 is ANQGSEA. CDR3 length equals 13 residues. J was trimmed by 3 bases and V by 8 bases; bases with no gene match: 9. The CDR3 here is CSPDTDRDTEAFF. CDR3 in DNA: TGCAGCCCCGATACAGACAGGGACACTGAAGCTTTCTTT.

The chain joins TRBV5-5 to TRBJ2-4, with TRBD2 as a possible D gene (5 bases). The CDR3 has 14 residues. V shed 1 base and J shed 8 bases, with 13 bases lying between them. CDR1 and CDR2 (germline): SGHKS, YYEKEE (reference sequence). The CDR3 protein is CASSLRGMADIQYF. DNA of the CDR3: TGTGCCAGCAGCTTGCGGGGTATGGCTGACATTCAGTACTTC.

The chain is built from TRBV2 and TRBJ2-4, with D tentatively TRBD2 (5 bases). Trimming stripped 5 bases from V and 3 bases from J, with 11 bases between. Germline V gives CDR1 SNHLY, CDR2 FYNNEI. The CDR3 has 14 residues. The CDR3 region is CASSSGVGKNIQYF. In DNA, the CDR3 is TGTGCCAGCAGTAGCGGCGTTGGCAAAAACATTCAGTACTTC.

For this clone: Without the conserved terminal phenylalanine or tryptophan, this CDR3 likely stems from a read error. No DNA is shown, since the ends of the CDR3 on it are uncertain; the CDR3 is the one TCRdb lists. V and J are TRBV6-6 and TRBJ2-4; TRBD1 is taken as the D call from the table, unchecked against the DNA. The CDR3 is 14 residues long, counting both termini. The germline CDR1 and CDR2 sequences are MNHNY and SVGAGI (reference sequence). CDR3 loop: CASTQPGQGDSPSL.

The chain has TRBV5-4 and TRBJ2-7; 8 nucleotides agree with TRBD2. The germline CDR1 and CDR2 sequences are SGHNT and YYREEE (reference sequence). V gave up 4 bases and J gave up 2 bases; unmatched junction bases: 5. This CDR3 contains 14 residues. The CDR3 coding sequence is TGTGCCAGCAGCGCGGGGGGCAGGACCTACGAGCAGTACTTC. This encodes CASSAGGRTYEQYF.

The chain carries TRBV10-3 and TRBJ2-3; 8 bases agree with TRBD1. This CDR3 comprises 16 residues. Germline V gene lookup returns CDR1 ENHRY and CDR2 SYGVKD. The ends lost 0 bases at V and 1 base at J; junction bases unmatched: 3. CDR3 nucleotide sequence: TGTGCCATCAGTGAGTCCCAGGGGGCGGGCACAGATACGCAGTATTTT. Its protein product is CAISESQGAGTDTQYF.

This chain connects TRBV28 to TRBJ2-7, with a weak D call TRBD2 (5 bases). V lost 1 base to trimming and J lost 6 bases, with 16 bases between them. The length of the CDR3 is 15 residues. The germline gives CDR1 MDHEN, CDR2 SYDVKM. CDR3 region: CASSLSGGRSSEQYF. The CDR3 nucleotides are TGTGCCAGCAGTTTATCAGGAGGAAGGTCTTCCGAGCAGTACTTC.

The chain joins TRBV9 to TRBJ2-7, with TRBD1 identical over 8 bases. The J segment lost 6 bases and the V segment lost 3 bases, leaving 14 bases of the junction unmatched. There are 16 residues in the CDR3. The germline V gene encodes CDR1 SGDLS and CDR2 YYNGEE. As DNA, the CDR3 is TGTGCCAGCAGCGGAGGACGAGTAACGGACAGGGTCGAGCAGTACTTC. It codes for CASSGGRVTDRVEQYF.

The V and J genes are TRBV6-1 and TRBJ2-3; TRBD2 matches at 12 bases. V was clipped by 0 bases and J by 4 bases; unmatched bases: 2. The germline gives CDR1 MNHNS, CDR2 SASEGT. This CDR3 is built from 16 residues. In DNA, the CDR3 is TGTGCCAGCAGTGAAGCCCTAGCGGGAGGGCCAGATACGCAGTATTTT. It encodes CASSEALAGGPDTQYF.

The CDR3: CASSPAAGDARNTQYF. CDR3 sequence (DNA): TGTGCCAGCAGCCCCGCGGCGGGGGACGCCAGGAATACGCAGTATTTT. The chain has TRBV6-4 and TRBJ2-3, with 7 bases identical to TRBD2. Trimming cost V 6 bases and J 7 bases; bases outside gene matches: 16. The CDR3 consists of 16 residues. CDR1 and CDR2 (germline): MRHNA, SNTAGT.

The rearrangement links TRBV5-8 to TRBJ1-2; 8 bases match TRBD1. This CDR3 contains 15 residues. CDR1 SGHTS and CDR2 YDEGEE come from the germline V gene. The trim removed 3 bases at V and 8 bases at J, leaving 12 bases unmatched. The CDR3 nucleotides read TGTGCCAGCAGCTACAAGGGACAGGTGGCCTGGGGCTACACCTTC. It is translated as CASSYKGQVAWGYTF.

The V and J genes are TRBV7-3 and TRBJ2-2; tentatively, D is TRBD2 (5 bases). V gave up 0 bases and J gave up 9 bases, with 17 bases separating them. Germline V lookup: CDR1 SGHTA, CDR2 FQGTGA. CDR3 length: 16 amino acids. The DNA of the CDR3 is TGTGCCAGCAGCTTAACTCGGGCGGGCGGTCAAAGGGAGCTGTTTTTT. Translating it yields CASSLTRAGGQRELFF.

The rearrangement uses TRBV6-1 and TRBJ2-5, with a tentative D call TRBD2 (5 bases). The length of the CDR3 is 15 residues. CDR1 MNHNS and CDR2 SASEGT come from the germline V gene. Trimming removed 9 bases at V and 11 bases at J, with 28 bases between. Written as DNA, the CDR3 is TGTGCCAGTTGTAAGGTCCCCTCGGACTGGGATGAGCAGTACTTC. It is translated as CASCKVPSDWDEQYF.